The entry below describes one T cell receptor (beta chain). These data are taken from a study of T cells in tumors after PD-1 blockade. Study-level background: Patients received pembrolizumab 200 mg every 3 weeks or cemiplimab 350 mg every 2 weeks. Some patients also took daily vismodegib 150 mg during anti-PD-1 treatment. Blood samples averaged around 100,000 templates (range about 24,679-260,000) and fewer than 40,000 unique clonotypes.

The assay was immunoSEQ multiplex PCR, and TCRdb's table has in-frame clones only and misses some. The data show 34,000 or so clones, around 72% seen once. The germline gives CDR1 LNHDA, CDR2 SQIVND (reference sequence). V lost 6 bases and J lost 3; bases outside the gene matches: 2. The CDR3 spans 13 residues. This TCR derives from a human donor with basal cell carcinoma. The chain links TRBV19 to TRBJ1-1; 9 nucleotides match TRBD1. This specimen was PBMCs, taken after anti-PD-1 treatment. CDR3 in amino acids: CASSWTGDTEAFF. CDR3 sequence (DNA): TGTGCCAGTAGCTGGACAGGGGACACTGAAGCTTTCTTT.